Following are 17 T cell receptor beta chains from one sample sequenced in a study of cytomegalovirus exposure and HLA in healthy donors. 13 Jbeta primers and 60 Vbeta primers were used for the PCR. Some clones are missing from TCRdb's copy, which holds only in-frame ones; the method was immunoSEQ multiplex PCR. The sample records some 200,000 clones, 82% being singletons. Input material: PBMCs. These receptors originate from a woman between 40 and 50 years old in good health and CMV-seronegative.

The rearrangement links TRBV6-5 to TRBJ2-3, with a tentative D call TRBD2 (7 bases). This CDR3 has 13 amino acids. The germline gives CDR1 MNHEY, CDR2 SVGAGI. The germline V and J ends were trimmed by 5 bases and 8 bases, with 14 bases remaining between them. Here the CDR3 reads CASSVGGLGTQYF. The DNA of the CDR3 is TGTGCCAGCAGTGTCGGGGGGCTCGGTACGCAGTATTTT.

This chain connects TRBV5-4 to TRBJ1-2; D is uncertain. The CDR3 is made up of 15 amino acids. Trimming took 0 bases from V and 6 from J, leaving 15 bases between them. The germline V gene has CDR1 SGHNT and CDR2 YYREEE (reference sequence). The CDR3 reads CASSLDVAPRNGYTF. The DNA for the CDR3 is TGTGCCAGCAGCTTGGACGTGGCCCCTCGAAATGGCTACACCTTC. The complete variable domain, with remaining parts taken from reference TRBV5-4 and TRBJ1-2, reads ETGVTQSPTHLIKTRGQQVTLRCSSQSGHNTVSWYQQALGQGPQFIFQYYREEENGRGNFPPRFSGLQFPNYSSELNVNALELDDSALYLCASSLDVAPRNGYTFGSGTRLTVV.

The chain joins TRBV15 to TRBJ1-5; 7 bases match TRBD1. Germline V gene sequence: CDR1 LNHNV, CDR2 YYDKDF (reference sequence). J gave up 0 bases and V 3 bases, and 5 bases lay outside the gene matches. The length of the CDR3 is 16 residues. The CDR3 region is CATSRLGTDSNQPQHF. CDR3 coding DNA: TGTGCCACCAGCAGGCTAGGGACAGATAGCAATCAGCCCCAGCATTTT. Supplemented by reference TRBV15 and TRBJ1-5, the full variable domain reads DAMVIQNPRYQVTQFGKPVTLSCSQTLNHNVMYWYQQKSSQAPKLLFHYYDKDFNNEADTPDNFQSRRPNTSFCFLDIRSPGLGDTAMYLCATSRLGTDSNQPQHFGDGTRLSIL.

This rearrangement joins TRBV7-9 to TRBJ2-3; TRBD2 matches 9 bases. The CDR3 consists of 15 residues. The V segment lost 5 bases and the J segment 5 bases; nucleotides outside the gene matches: 8. CDR1 is SEHNR, CDR2 FQNEAQ, per germline (reference sequence). CDR3 coding DNA: TGTGCCAGCAGCCAGCCAGCGGGAGGCGGAGATACGCAGTATTTT. Protein: CASSQPAGGGDTQYF.

The genes are TRBV7-9 and TRBJ1-3; D is perhaps TRBD1 (6 bases). This CDR3 comprises 14 residues. From germline, CDR1 is SEHNR and CDR2 FQNEAQ (reference sequence). V shed 4 bases and J shed 7 bases, with 14 bases lying between them. CDR3 residues: CASSSRAGVNTIYF. CDR3 coding DNA: TGTGCCAGCAGCTCTAGGGCAGGGGTGAACACCATATATTTT.

This clone was detected only once. The V and J genes are TRBV5-4 and TRBJ2-5; tentatively, D is TRBD1 (6 bases). The germline V gene has CDR1 SGHNT and CDR2 YYREEE (reference sequence). This CDR3 is 19 amino acids long. The V end lost 4 bases, the J end lost 1 base, and 26 bases lay between the germline ends. The CDR3: CASSPFSTGTLYGQETQYF. Written as DNA, the CDR3 is TGTGCCAGCAGCCCATTTTCTACCGGGACACTATACGGCCAAGAGACCCAGTACTTC.

The chain's CDR3 is CASSLMRFSYEQYF. The CDR3 DNA reads as TGTGCCAGCAGCTTGATGCGATTCTCCTACGAGCAGTACTTC. This chain joins TRBV5-6 and TRBJ2-7; D is uncertain. The length of the CDR3 is 14 residues. Trimming cost V 1 base and J 0 bases, with 8 bases left between them. Germline V lookup: CDR1 SGHDT, CDR2 YYEEEE. Full variable domain (outside the CDR3, taken from reference TRBV5-6 and TRBJ2-7): DAGVTQSPTHLIKTRGQQVTLRCSPKSGHDTVSWYQQALGQGPQFIFQYYEEEERQRGNFPDRFSGHQFPNYSSELNVNALLLGDSALYLCASSLMRFSYEQYFGPGTRLTVT.

V and J are TRBV7-9 and TRBJ2-5; D not resolved. V was pared by 6 bases and J by 2 bases, with 7 bases between. The CDR3 contains 12 residues. Germline CDR1 and CDR2: SEHNR and FQNEAQ (reference sequence). The CDR3 sequence: CASRGEQETQYF. Written as DNA, the CDR3 is TGTGCCAGCAGAGGAGAGCAAGAGACCCAGTACTTC.

The rearrangement links TRBV5-1 to TRBJ2-3; 10 bases agree with TRBD2. Germline assignment: CDR1 SGHRS and CDR2 YFSETQ. The trim removed 2 bases at V and 4 bases at J, leaving 4 bases unmatched. The CDR3 extends over 15 amino acids. CDR3 nucleotide sequence: TGCGCCAGCAGCTTATTCGGACTAGCGGCAGATACGCAGTATTTT. Its protein product is CASSLFGLAADTQYF.

The genes are TRBV28 and TRBJ1-2; 8 bases align to TRBD1. From germline, CDR1 is MDHEN and CDR2 SYDVKM. The trim removed 6 bases at V and 13 bases at J, leaving 22 bases unmatched. The CDR3 totals 16 residues. As DNA, the CDR3 is TGTGCCAGCAGCTATACCATTGGACAGGGTGAAGAGGTATTCACCTTC. Encoded protein: CASSYTIGQGEEVFTF.

This clone showed up just once. The rearrangement joins TRBV27 to TRBJ1-3; TRBD1 matches at 7 bases. Germline lookup yields CDR1 MNHEY and CDR2 SMNVEV (reference sequence). CDR3 length: 15 amino acids. J was trimmed by 0 bases and V by 2 bases; bases with no gene match: 1. CDR3 DNA: TGTGCCAGCAGTTTAAACAGGGGCTCTGGAAACACCATATATTTT. This gives the protein CASSLNRGSGNTIYF.

The V gene is TRBV5-1, the J gene TRBJ2-3, with D uncertain. Germline V gene sequence: CDR1 SGHRS, CDR2 YFSETQ. The CDR3 has 16 amino acids. V was pared by 0 bases and J by 2 bases, with 13 bases between. The chain's CDR3 is CASSLAEYRNTDTQYF. In nucleotides, the CDR3 is TGCGCCAGCAGCTTGGCCGAGTACCGAAACACAGATACGCAGTATTTT.

The chain carries TRBV6-5 and TRBJ2-4, with D maybe TRBD1 (6 bases). The CDR3 sequence is 13 residues long. Germline V gene lookup returns CDR1 MNHEY and CDR2 SVGAGI. The V end was cut by 6 bases, the J end by 6 bases, with 12 bases between. The CDR3 region is CASRSTRGNIQYF. CDR3 coding DNA: TGTGCCAGCAGATCAACCAGGGGAAACATTCAGTACTTC.

J is TRBJ2-2 and V is TRBV28; 11 bases agree with TRBD2. The CDR3 sequence is 15 residues long. The J segment lost 8 bases and the V segment lost 7 bases, leaving 9 bases of the junction unmatched. The germline CDR1 and CDR2 sequences are MDHEN and SYDVKM. DNA of the CDR3: TGTGCCAGCATACGTTCTAGCGGGAGGTTGGGGGAGCTGTTTTTT. Translated, it gives CASIRSSGRLGELFF.

The rearrangement joins TRBV5-1 to TRBJ2-1; D unresolved. Germline loops: CDR1 SGHRS, CDR2 YFSETQ. V was pared by 4 bases and J by 7 bases, with 6 bases between. The CDR3 sequence is 11 residues long. CDR3 loop: CASSLRNEQFF. DNA for the CDR3: TGCGCCAGCAGCCTGAGGAATGAGCAGTTCTTC.

The table lists this clone with a count of one. The chain employs TRBV4-1 and TRBJ2-1; 8 bases are a match to TRBD1. The J segment lost 7 bases and the V segment lost 1 base, leaving 6 bases of the junction unmatched. The CDR3 loop spans 15 amino acids. Germline V gene data show CDR1 as MGHRA and CDR2 as YSYEKL. CDR3 in amino acids: CASSQGQGSFNEQFF. In DNA form, the CDR3 reads TGCGCCAGCAGCCAAGGACAGGGGTCCTTTAATGAGCAGTTCTTC.

The V and J genes are TRBV7-9 and TRBJ2-2; 10 bases are a match to TRBD1. Germline V gene lookup returns CDR1 SEHNR and CDR2 FQNEAQ (reference sequence). Trimming removed 4 bases from V and 5 bases from J; junction bases left unmatched: 7. The CDR3 is made up of 16 amino acids. CDR3 DNA sequence: TGTGCCAGCAGCTCTGCCGGACAGGGGGGAACCGGGGAGCTGTTTTTT. It is translated as CASSSAGQGGTGELFF.